Listed below are T cell receptor beta chains from one sample, sequenced in a study of CD8+ T cells in alopecia areata. Assay used: immunoSEQ multiplex PCR; TCRdb lists only in-frame clones, some missing. Of approximately 180,000 clones listed, about 65% were seen once; the top ten hold 1.3%. Sequences were derived from CD4+ T cells sorted from blood, sampled between weeks 49 and 50, from a patient treated with tofacitinib. All receptors come from a human donor with alopecia areata. CDR3s include the opening cysteine and the closing phenylalanine or tryptophan. D genes are given only for firm matches. Clone size is stated in some rows and not others, as once, few, many or a class when expanded.

V gene,CDR3 length,D gene,clone size,J gene,CDR3 protein,CDR3 DNA
TRBV27,14,NA,NA,TRBJ1-2,CASSAIGPTRGYTF,TGTGCCAGCAGTGCCATCGGCCCCACGAGGGGCTACACCTTC
TRBV9,15,NA,NA,TRBJ2-5,CASSVGLRGQETQYF,TGTGCCAGCAGCGTAGGGCTACGTGGGCAAGAGACCCAGTACTTC
TRBV25-1,15,TRBD1,NA,TRBJ1-2,CASSEFSGQGHGYTF,TGTGCCAGCAGTGAATTTAGTGGACAGGGCCATGGCTACACCTTC
TRBV30,17,TRBD1,NA,TRBJ2-7,CAWSSLTGAFLPYEQYF,TGTGCCTGGAGTTCGCTGACAGGGGCCTTCCTACCCTACGAGCAGTACTTC
TRBV30,13,NA,NA,TRBJ1-2,CAWSTGINYGYTF,TGTGCCTGGAGTACAGGCATAAACTATGGCTACACCTTC
TRBV7-2,14,NA,NA,TRBJ2-7,CASSLDRRSREQYF,TGTGCCAGCAGCTTAGATCGGAGGTCTCGGGAGCAGTACTTC
TRBV30,14,NA,NA,TRBJ1-3,CAWSVLGIENTIYF,TGTGCCTGGAGTGTACTGGGAATAGAAAACACCATATATTTT
TRBV6-5,13,NA,NA,TRBJ1-1,CASSYMGNTEAFF,TGTGCCAGCAGTTACATGGGGAACACTGAAGCTTTCTTT
TRBV27,15,TRBD1,NA,TRBJ1-1,CASSWLGRGHTEAFF,TGTGCCAGCAGTTGGCTAGGCAGGGGGCACACTGAAGCTTTCTTT
TRBV4-3,15,TRBD2,NA,TRBJ2-7,CASSQVAGGPYEQYF,TGCGCCAGCAGCCAAGTTGCGGGGGGCCCCTACGAGCAGTACTTC
TRBV7-2,12,NA,few,TRBJ1-1,CASSRTVEGAFF,TGTGCCAGCAGTCGGACAGTCGAAGGAGCTTTCTTT
TRBV28,13,NA,NA,TRBJ1-5,CASRLLGDQPQHF,TGTGCCAGCAGGTTACTCGGAGACCAGCCCCAGCATTTT
TRBV29-1,10,NA,few,TRBJ1-4,CSVGNEKLFF,TGCAGCGTTGGTAATGAAAAACTGTTTTTT
TRBV4-1,19,NA,few,TRBJ2-3,CASSQEVLGGGSDGNTQYF,TGCGCCAGCAGCCAAGAAGTACTCGGTGGAGGATCTGACGGGAATACGCAGTATTTT
TRBV7-2,16,NA,NA,TRBJ2-1,CASSLAIGTAYNEQFF,TGTGCCAGCAGCTTAGCGATCGGGACGGCATACAATGAGCAGTTCTTC
TRBV2,16,TRBD1,NA,TRBJ2-1,CASRLRTGTGNNEQFF,TGTGCCAGCAGGCTTCGTACCGGGACAGGAAACAATGAGCAGTTCTTC
TRBV6-5,14,TRBD1,medium-sized,TRBJ2-5,CASTSSGGRETQYF,TGTGCCAGCACATCATCAGGGGGTCGGGAGACCCAGTACTTC
TRBV4-3,13,NA,NA,TRBJ2-3,CASSQVMTDTQYF,TGCGCCAGCAGCCAAGTTATGACAGATACGCAGTATTTT
TRBV7-9,13,TRBD1,once,TRBJ2-2,CASSPGGSGELFF,TGTGCCAGCAGCCCAGGGGGAAGCGGGGAGCTGTTTTTT
TRBV19,13,NA,few,TRBJ2-6,CASTAAGANVLTF,TGTGCCAGTACAGCCGCAGGGGCCAACGTCCTGACTTTC
TRBV29-1,13,TRBD1,NA,TRBJ1-1,CSAGAGTAQSAFF,TGCAGCGCTGGCGCCGGGACAGCACAATCCGCTTTCTTT
TRBV2,14,NA,many,TRBJ1-5,CASSATGIDQPQHF,TGTGCCAGCAGTGCTACAGGGATCGATCAGCCCCAGCATTTT
TRBV30,17,NA,NA,TRBJ1-1,CAWSLYQLMESSTEAFF,TGTGCCTGGAGTTTATACCAGCTAATGGAATCGAGTACTGAAGCTTTCTTT
TRBV29-1,13,NA,NA,TRBJ2-1,CSVGGVSYNEQFF,TGCAGCGTTGGAGGGGTCTCCTACAATGAGCAGTTCTTC
TRBV10-3,15,TRBD2,NA,TRBJ2-7,CASSELAGSSYEQYF,TGTGCCAGCAGTGAACTAGCGGGGAGCTCCTACGAGCAGTACTTC
TRBV15,13,NA,few,TRBJ1-2,CATSEGAVAGYTF,TGTGCCACCAGTGAAGGTGCGGTGGCTGGCTACACCTTC
TRBV29-1,14,TRBD2,NA,TRBJ2-4,CSVGSAAGANIQYF,TGCAGCGTTGGCTCCGCAGCGGGGGCGAACATTCAGTACTTC
TRBV13,16,NA,NA,TRBJ1-6,CASSLIGRGEESPLHF,TGTGCCAGCAGCCTAATAGGACGTGGAGAAGAGTCACCCCTCCACTTT
TRBV7-7,16,TRBD2,NA,TRBJ2-5,CASSLGTSGGQETQYF,TGTGCCAGCAGCTTGGGGACTAGCGGAGGACAAGAGACCCAGTACTTC
TRBV30,15,TRBD1,NA,TRBJ1-2,CAWRVRGAFSYGYTF,TGTGCCTGGAGGGTCAGGGGGGCCTTCAGCTATGGCTACACCTTC
TRBV2,13,NA,NA,TRBJ2-7,CASSDSRKGEQYF,TGTGCCAGCAGTGATTCCCGGAAGGGCGAGCAGTACTTC
TRBV29-1,13,NA,NA,TRBJ2-1,CSVEGTRQNEQFF,TGCAGCGTTGAGGGGACCAGACAGAATGAGCAGTTCTTC
TRBV12-5,14,NA,once,TRBJ2-5,CASAPDRPQETQYF,TGTGCTAGTGCCCCGGACAGACCACAAGAGACCCAGTACTTC
TRBV14,14,NA,NA,TRBJ2-5,CASSPTGIQETQYF,TGTGCCAGCAGCCCTACAGGAATCCAAGAGACCCAGTACTTC
TRBV9,15,TRBD1,once,TRBJ1-1,CASSPHGTANTEAFF,TGTGCCAGCAGCCCCCACGGGACAGCGAACACTGAAGCTTTCTTT
TRBV29-1,11,NA,few,TRBJ2-7,CSVGQASEQYF,TGCAGCGTTGGGCAGGCATCCGAGCAGTACTTC
TRBV18,15,TRBD2,NA,TRBJ2-5,CASSTLAGTEETQYF,TGTGCCAGCTCAACTCTAGCGGGTACCGAAGAGACCCAGTACTTC
TRBV5-1,14,TRBD1,once,TRBJ2-3,CASSWGQGTDTQYF,TGCGCCAGCAGCTGGGGACAGGGGACAGATACGCAGTATTTT
TRBV5-6,16,TRBD1,few,TRBJ1-1,CASSYLTGGRNTEAFF,TGTGCCAGCAGCTACCTGACAGGGGGAAGGAACACTGAAGCTTTCTTT
TRBV5-6,9,NA,NA,TRBJ1-1,CASSPDTFF,TGTGCCAGCAGCCCGGACACTTTCTTT
TRBV29-1,14,TRBD1,NA,TRBJ1-2,CSVATSQGARGYTF,TGCAGCGTTGCGACATCACAGGGGGCGCGGGGCTACACCTTC
TRBV29-1,9,NA,NA,TRBJ1-2,CSVEGGYTF,TGCAGCGTTGAAGGGGGCTACACCTTC
TRBV6-5,15,NA,NA,TRBJ2-5,CASSYSGSGEETQYF,TGTGCCAGCAGTTACTCGGGCTCAGGAGAAGAGACCCAGTACTTC